The T cell receptor beta chain under discussion was sequenced for a study of cytomegalovirus exposure and HLA in healthy donors. As for the study in general: The early release's HLA-typed donors yielded about 85 million unique TCRs.

This clone has a count of ten or more. With 60 Vbeta and 13 Jbeta primers, the PCR was carried out. Generated by immunoSEQ multiplex PCR, the TCRdb table keeps only in-frame clones and is missing some. The repertoire consists of 70,000 to 100,000 clones, with roughly 60% occurring once and the leading ten covering about 22%. Trimming left V 6 bases short and J 4 bases short, with 22 bases between. The CDR3 contains 16 residues. Germline V gene lookup returns CDR1 MNHEY and CDR2 SVGAGI. The sample taken for sequencing was PBMCs. This TCR came from a woman aged 45 to 65 in good health and CMV-seropositive. The rearrangement uses TRBV6-5 and TRBJ2-7, with no clear D. The CDR3 nucleotides are TGTGCCAGCAGATACCGCAGCGATACCACACTATACGAGCAGTACTTC. It encodes CASRYRSDTTLYEQYF.